This T cell receptor beta chain is from a study of blood T cell repertoires in COVID-19. About the research overall: Samples came from the United States, Italy and Spain, spanning acute and convalescent COVID-19. T cells, B-cell-depleted T cells, or PBMCs provided the cDNA or gDNA that served as material.

Participants, about 18 to 95 years old, spanned about two dozen US areas. TCRdb's table, derived via immunoSEQ multiplex PCR, lists solely in-frame clones and lacks some. The sample includes fewer than 250,000 clones, around 90% of them seen just once. Between the trimmed V and J ends, which lost 6 bases and 3 bases, there was a span of 12 bases. Germline assignment: CDR1 MNHEY and CDR2 SVGEGT. CDR3 length: 14 residues. The clonotype originates from a woman aged 30 to 39 with acute COVID-19. Sequenced sample: PBMCs or T cells enriched from blood (not recorded which). The chain employs TRBV6-2 or TRBV6-3 and TRBJ1-5, with D uncertain. The CDR3, as DNA: TGTGCCAGCAGCCTCGGGGAGCCCAATCAGCCCCAGCATTTT. Amino acid sequence: CASSLGEPNQPQHF.